This TCR beta chain was retrieved from a study of beta chain features in type 1 diabetes. Reverse transcribing all isolated RNA meant expressed TCRB transcripts were sequenced. Data came from immunoSEQ multiplex PCR; TCRdb stores just in-frame clones and leaves some out. The sample yields 150,000 to 160,000 clones, approximately 10% seen once. CDR3 length: 15 amino acids. Germline V lookup: CDR1 SGHVS, CDR2 FQNEAQ. V was cut by 1 base and J by 2 bases, with 11 bases left in between. This sequence joins TRBV7-8 and TRBJ1-2; D perhaps matches TRBD1 (5 bases). Sequencing used central memory CD4+ T cells from blood. This TCR was recovered from a young man in good health. The CDR3 is CASSLGAGVNYGYTF. The CDR3 nucleotides read TGTGCCAGCAGCTTAGGGGCGGGGGTAAACTATGGCTACACCTTC.